The rows below give T cell receptor beta chains drawn from one sample of a study of control samples from healthy donors and cancer patients. Libraries were prepared by immunoSEQ multiplex PCR; TCRdb keeps only in-frame clonotypes and omits some of them. The table has 78,000 or so clones, about 88% seen once. The sample was blood. The receptors originated from a woman aged 50 to 60 in good health. The CDR3 runs from the conserved cysteine through the conserved F or W. The order of the fields is J gene, D gene, clone size, V gene, CDR3 DNA, CDR3 protein. A D gene is named only where the DNA matches it firmly. Clone sizes are given selectively: once, few, many, or a class where the clone is expanded.

j_gene: TRBJ1-2; d_gene: .; abundance: medium-sized; v_gene: TRBV30; CDR3nt: TGTGCCTGGAGTGGTCTACAGGGCTACTATGGCTACACCTTC; CDR3aa: CAWSGLQGYYGYTF
j_gene: TRBJ1-1; d_gene: .; abundance: .; v_gene: TRBV6-5; CDR3nt: TGTGCCAGCACGCTGGACGGTGACACTGAAGCTTTCTTT; CDR3aa: CASTLDGDTEAFF
j_gene: TRBJ2-3; d_gene: .; abundance: .; v_gene: TRBV9; CDR3nt: TGTGCCAGCAGCGTAGGACGGGGGCTACTCACAGATACGCAGTATTTT; CDR3aa: CASSVGRGLLTDTQYF
j_gene: TRBJ2-7; d_gene: .; abundance: .; v_gene: TRBV29-1; CDR3nt: TGCAGCGTTGTATCGGACGTTTGGGGGAGCTCCTACGAGCAGTACTTC; CDR3aa: CSVVSDVWGSSYEQYF
j_gene: TRBJ1-6; d_gene: TRBD1; abundance: .; v_gene: TRBV14; CDR3nt: TGTGCCAGCAGCCAAGGACAGGGGAATTCACCCCTCCACTTT; CDR3aa: CASSQGQGNSPLHF
j_gene: TRBJ2-3; d_gene: .; abundance: .; v_gene: TRBV28; CDR3nt: TGTGCCAGCAGTTTGTCGACAAGCACAGATACGCAGTATTTT; CDR3aa: CASSLSTSTDTQYF
j_gene: TRBJ2-4; d_gene: .; abundance: .; v_gene: TRBV5-1; CDR3nt: TGCGCCAGCAGCCCGGACAGAGAAGGGGTCGGAAACATTCAGTACTTC; CDR3aa: CASSPDREGVGNIQYF
j_gene: TRBJ2-2; d_gene: .; abundance: once; v_gene: TRBV29-1; CDR3nt: TGCAGCGTTGAAGATTACGGGAAACCCGGGGAGCTGTTTTTT; CDR3aa: CSVEDYGKPGELFF
j_gene: TRBJ1-2; d_gene: .; abundance: .; v_gene: TRBV5-1; CDR3nt: TGCGCCAGCAGGGCACAAGTGGAGTTCTATGGCTACACCTTC; CDR3aa: CASRAQVEFYGYTF
j_gene: TRBJ2-3; d_gene: .; abundance: .; v_gene: TRBV27; CDR3nt: TGTGCCAGCAGTCGGGCCCCTGGTACAGATACGCAGTATTTT; CDR3aa: CASSRAPGTDTQYF
j_gene: TRBJ2-7; d_gene: TRBD1; abundance: .; v_gene: TRBV3-1/TRBV3-2; CDR3nt: TGTGCCAGCAGCCAATCGGGACAGGGAAAATCCGAGCAGTACTTC; CDR3aa: CASSQSGQGKSEQYF
j_gene: TRBJ1-5; d_gene: .; abundance: few; v_gene: TRBV7-9; CDR3nt: TGTGCCAGCAGCTTAGCCGATCAGCCCCAGCATTTT; CDR3aa: CASSLADQPQHF
j_gene: TRBJ2-2; d_gene: .; abundance: .; v_gene: TRBV4-1; CDR3nt: TGCGCCAGCAGCCAGGCTCATGGACAGGGCGGGGGTACCGGGGAGCTGTTTTTT; CDR3aa: CASSQAHGQGGGTGELFF
j_gene: TRBJ1-4; d_gene: TRBD1; abundance: .; v_gene: TRBV5-6; CDR3nt: TGTGCCAGCAGCCCAGGCGACAGGGAAGACCTGTTTTTT; CDR3aa: CASSPGDREDLFF
j_gene: TRBJ1-4; d_gene: .; abundance: .; v_gene: TRBV30; CDR3nt: TGTGCCTGGTCCAGGGACGAAAAACTGTTTTTT; CDR3aa: CAWSRDEKLFF
j_gene: TRBJ2-1; d_gene: TRBD2; abundance: .; v_gene: TRBV30; CDR3nt: TGTGCCGGAGCCTTGGGACTAGCGGGTCTGAATGAGCAGTTCTTC; CDR3aa: CAGALGLAGLNEQFF
j_gene: TRBJ1-1; d_gene: .; abundance: .; v_gene: TRBV29-1; CDR3nt: TGCACCGTTGGGGTTCCTGAAGCTTTCTTT; CDR3aa: CTVGVPEAFF
j_gene: TRBJ1-3; d_gene: TRBD1; abundance: .; v_gene: TRBV3-1/TRBV3-2; CDR3nt: TGTGCCAGCAGCTTGCGGGGAGGGGGCTCCTTCTCTGGAAACACCATATATTTT; CDR3aa: CASSLRGGGSFSGNTIYF
j_gene: TRBJ1-1; d_gene: .; abundance: .; v_gene: TRBV6-5; CDR3nt: TGTGCCAGCAGCCGGGTAAGGGGCACTGAAGCTTTCTTT; CDR3aa: CASSRVRGTEAFF
j_gene: TRBJ1-1; d_gene: TRBD1; abundance: few; v_gene: TRBV7-9; CDR3nt: TGTGCCAGCAGCGACGACAGGGGGCCAACTGAAGCTTTCTTT; CDR3aa: CASSDDRGPTEAFF
j_gene: TRBJ1-4; d_gene: .; abundance: once; v_gene: TRBV30; CDR3nt: TGTGCCTGCTCCGGAATATTAATGACGGGAAAACTGTTTTTT; CDR3aa: CACSGILMTGKLFF
j_gene: TRBJ2-2; d_gene: TRBD1; abundance: .; v_gene: TRBV6-1; CDR3nt: TGTGCCAGCAGTGAGACCCCGGGACAGACGAACACCGGGGAGCTGTTTTTT; CDR3aa: CASSETPGQTNTGELFF
j_gene: TRBJ1-3; d_gene: TRBD1; abundance: .; v_gene: TRBV19; CDR3nt: TGTGCCAGTAGCCAGGGGGCATCGGGAAACACCATATATTTT; CDR3aa: CASSQGASGNTIYF
j_gene: TRBJ2-7; d_gene: .; abundance: .; v_gene: TRBV29-1; CDR3nt: TGCAGCGTTGGTGAGGCGGCCGCAGACTACTACGAGCAGTACTTC; CDR3aa: CSVGEAAADYYEQYF
j_gene: TRBJ2-4; d_gene: .; abundance: once; v_gene: TRBV5-5; CDR3nt: TGTGCCAGCAGCTTGGGCCCCCCTGAAAACATTCAGTACTTC; CDR3aa: CASSLGPPENIQYF
j_gene: TRBJ1-1; d_gene: .; abundance: few; v_gene: TRBV18; CDR3nt: TGTGCCAGCTCACCTTATGTTCAGGGTGGGGTCAACACTGAAGCTTTCTTT; CDR3aa: CASSPYVQGGVNTEAFF
j_gene: TRBJ2-3; d_gene: TRBD2; abundance: medium-sized; v_gene: TRBV6-6; CDR3nt: TGTGCCAGCGGCACGGGGGGAAGCACAGATACGCAGTATTTT; CDR3aa: CASGTGGSTDTQYF
j_gene: TRBJ1-4; d_gene: .; abundance: .; v_gene: TRBV3-1/TRBV3-2; CDR3nt: TGTGCCAGCAGCCAAGGGTCCAATGAAAAACTGTTTTTT; CDR3aa: CASSQGSNEKLFF
j_gene: TRBJ2-1; d_gene: .; abundance: .; v_gene: TRBV19; CDR3nt: TGTGCCAGTAATAAGGGAGGCAATGAGCAGTTCTTC; CDR3aa: CASNKGGNEQFF
j_gene: TRBJ2-7; d_gene: .; abundance: .; v_gene: TRBV11-3; CDR3nt: TGTGCCAGCAGCTTATTGGTGGGCCACGAGCAGTACTTC; CDR3aa: CASSLLVGHEQYF
j_gene: TRBJ2-7; d_gene: .; abundance: .; v_gene: TRBV12-5; CDR3nt: TGTGCTAGTGGTTGGGGGTATGGTTCCTACGAGCAGTACTTC; CDR3aa: CASGWGYGSYEQYF
j_gene: TRBJ1-5; d_gene: .; abundance: .; v_gene: TRBV5-4; CDR3nt: TGTGCCAGCAGCCTGAGGGGGGACGACCGCAATCAGCCCCAGCATTTT; CDR3aa: CASSLRGDDRNQPQHF
j_gene: TRBJ2-7; d_gene: .; abundance: .; v_gene: TRBV12-3/TRBV12-4; CDR3nt: TGTGCCAGCAGTTATGGGGACGAGCAGTACTTC; CDR3aa: CASSYGDEQYF
j_gene: TRBJ1-4; d_gene: .; abundance: .; v_gene: TRBV18; CDR3nt: TGTGCCAGCTCACCGGCCAGATATAATGAAAAACTGTTTTTT; CDR3aa: CASSPARYNEKLFF
j_gene: TRBJ1-2; d_gene: .; abundance: .; v_gene: TRBV10-2; CDR3nt: TGCGCCAGCAGGACGCAGGATAAAGGCTACACCTTC; CDR3aa: CASRTQDKGYTF
j_gene: TRBJ2-4; d_gene: .; abundance: few; v_gene: TRBV5-4; CDR3nt: TGTGCCAGCAGCTTGGCTGCGGGGCCTAACATTCAGTACTTC; CDR3aa: CASSLAAGPNIQYF
j_gene: TRBJ2-3; d_gene: .; abundance: .; v_gene: TRBV6-5; CDR3nt: TGTGCCAGCAGTTACCGGGATACGCAGTATTTT; CDR3aa: CASSYRDTQYF
j_gene: TRBJ2-1; d_gene: .; abundance: .; v_gene: TRBV11-2; CDR3nt: TGTGCCAGCAGCCAAGCACCCGGGGTTAGGAATGAGCAGTTCTTC; CDR3aa: CASSQAPGVRNEQFF
j_gene: TRBJ2-3; d_gene: .; abundance: .; v_gene: TRBV19; CDR3nt: TGTGCCAGTAAAAGGGCAGGGTCTAGCACAGATACGCAGTATTTT; CDR3aa: CASKRAGSSTDTQYF
j_gene: TRBJ1-1; d_gene: TRBD1; abundance: .; v_gene: TRBV4-1; CDR3nt: TGCGCCAGCAGCCAAGAGTGGGGACAGGGAGGTACTGAAGCTTTCTTT; CDR3aa: CASSQEWGQGGTEAFF
j_gene: TRBJ1-1; d_gene: TRBD1; abundance: once; v_gene: TRBV27; CDR3nt: TGTGCCAGCAGTACGACAGGGGGTATCACTGAAGCTTTCTTT; CDR3aa: CASSTTGGITEAFF
j_gene: TRBJ2-7; d_gene: .; abundance: many; v_gene: TRBV19; CDR3nt: TGTGCCAGTAGTATGGGCCTAGTTGGTTACGAGCAGTACTTC; CDR3aa: CASSMGLVGYEQYF
j_gene: TRBJ1-2; d_gene: TRBD1; abundance: .; v_gene: TRBV27; CDR3nt: TGTGCCAGCAGTCCGAGGACAGGCTCTAGCGACACCTTC; CDR3aa: CASSPRTGSSDTF